This entry lists 7 T cell receptor beta chains sequenced from one sample in a study of Graves' ophthalmopathy and Graves' hyperthyroidism. Amplification targeted the TCR beta CDR3 regions, with RNA transcripts as the source material. Investigators did first-round RT-PCR with HTBI primers, then second-round multiplex PCR. TCRdb reprocessed the multiplex PCR reads with MiXCR, giving one entry per CDR3 protein. The data show around 1.1 million distinct CDR3 sequences, with approximately 35% seen just once and over 8.5% held by the top ten. Sequencing was carried out using peripheral blood or thyroid tissue (not recorded which). Source of these receptors: an adult man with Graves' hyperthyroidism.

The chain recombines TRBV9 with TRBJ1-2; 8 bases are a match to TRBD1. The CDR3 extends over 14 amino acids. Germline V gene sequence: CDR1 SGDLS, CDR2 YYNGEE. The V segment lost 7 bases and the J segment 1 base; nucleotides outside the gene matches: 6. The CDR3 DNA reads as TGTGCCAGCCGAGGACAGGGATTTAACTATGGCTACACCTTC. This codes for CASRGQGFNYGYTF.

The chain's CDR3 is CSARVVLEGTNSYEQYF. CDR3 nucleotides: TGCAGTGCTAGAGTTGTTTTGGAAGGGACTAACTCCTACGAGCAGTACTTC. The chain recombines TRBV20-1 with TRBJ2-7, with 7 bases matching TRBD2. The germline CDR1 and CDR2 sequences are DFQATT and SNEGSKA (reference sequence). CDR3 length: 17 amino acids. Losses at the gene ends were 1 base for V and 0 bases for J; bases not matched to a gene: 12.

In its sample, this clonotype was seen many times. V is TRBV7-9 and J is TRBJ1-2; D is unresolved. The V end lost 1 base, the J end lost 4 bases, and 13 bases lay between the germline ends. CDR3 length: 15 residues. The germline gives CDR1 SEHNR, CDR2 FQNEAQ (reference sequence). DNA for the CDR3: TGTGCCAGCAGCTTAGGAGGGAGCGGAGTCTATGGCTACACCTTC. Protein: CASSLGGSGVYGYTF.

This clonotype was seen ten or more times. The chain links TRBV27 to TRBJ1-4; D is unresolved. Germline CDR1 is MNHEY and CDR2 is SMNVEV (reference sequence). The CDR3 length is 13 residues. Trimming removed 4 bases from V and 2 bases from J, with 5 bases in between. CDR3 sequence reads: CASSWVTNEKLFF. The CDR3 nucleotides read TGTGCCAGCAGTTGGGTGACTAATGAAAAACTGTTTTTT.

In its sample, this clonotype was seen many times. The rearrangement joins TRBV20-1 to TRBJ2-7, with 8 bases matching TRBD2. This CDR3 region has 13 residues. Germline V gives CDR1 DFQATT, CDR2 SNEGSKA (reference sequence). J gave up 5 bases and V 3 bases, and 6 bases lay outside the gene matches. This CDR3 reads CSASRGGGDEQYF. The CDR3, as DNA: TGCAGTGCTAGTCGGGGGGGAGGGGACGAGCAGTACTTC.

This clonotype has more than one count but fewer than ten. The rearrangement joins TRBV30 to TRBJ1-5, with D unresolved. Trimming cost V 2 bases and J 4 bases, with 12 bases left between them. This CDR3 is 14 amino acids long. Germline CDR1 reads GTSNPN; CDR2 reads SVGIG (reference sequence). The CDR3 here is CAWSPGKLNQPQHF. The CDR3, as DNA: TGTGCCTGGAGTCCCGGGAAATTAAATCAGCCCCAGCATTTT.

This clonotype turned up a few times. At one end the junction does not follow the germline gene, possibly because of a read error. The V call is TRBV9, the J call TRBJ1-3; unclear D gene. The CDR3 has 14 residues. CDR1 and CDR2 (germline): SGDLS, YYNGEE. DNA for the CDR3: TGTGCCAGCACCGACCATAGATCTGGAAACACCACATATTTT. It translates to CASTDHRSGNTTYF.